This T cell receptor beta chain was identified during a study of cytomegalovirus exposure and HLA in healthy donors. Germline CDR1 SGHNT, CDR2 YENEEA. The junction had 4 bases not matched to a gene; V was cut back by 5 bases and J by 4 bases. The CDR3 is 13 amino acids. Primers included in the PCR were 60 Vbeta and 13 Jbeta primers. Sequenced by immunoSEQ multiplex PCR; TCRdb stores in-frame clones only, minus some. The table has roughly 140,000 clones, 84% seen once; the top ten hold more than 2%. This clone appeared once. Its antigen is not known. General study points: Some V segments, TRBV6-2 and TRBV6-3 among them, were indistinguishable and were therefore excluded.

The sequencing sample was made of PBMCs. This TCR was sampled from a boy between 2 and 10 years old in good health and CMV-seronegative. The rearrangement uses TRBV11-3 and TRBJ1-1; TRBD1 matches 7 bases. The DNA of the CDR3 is TGTGCCAGCAGCGATACAGGGGTCACTGAAGCTTTCTTT. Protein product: CASSDTGVTEAFF.